The rows below give T cell receptor beta chains drawn from one sample of a study of identical twins. One entry per CDR3 protein, called by TCRdb with MiXCR from the 5' RACE reads. The sample includes 500,000 to 600,000 distinct CDR3 sequences, roughly a fifth of them seen just once. Separately, the same data were catalogued under a study of T cells expressing NK-cell markers.

Sequenced material: CD4+ T cells sorted from blood. The receptors here all came from a young woman in good health. CDR3s include the opening cysteine and the closing phenylalanine or tryptophan. A D gene is named only where the DNA matches it firmly. The size field is filled for only some rows; it gives once, few, many or a size class.

v_call,j_call,clone_size,d_call,cdr3_aa,cdr3_nt
TRBV28,TRBJ2-3,.,.,CAGRRTSTDTQYF,TGTGCCGGCCGACGGACAAGCACAGATACGCAGTATTTT
TRBV2,TRBJ1-1,.,.,CASRRQSNTEAFF,TGTGCCAGCAGGAGACAGTCGAACACTGAAGCTTTCTTT
TRBV5-1,TRBJ2-1,few,TRBD2,CATYDSGEYNEQFF,TGCGCCACATATGATAGCGGGGAATACAATGAGCAGTTCTTC
TRBV4-3,TRBJ2-1,.,.,CASSQDLESGEQFF,TGCGCCAGCAGCCAAGATCTAGAATCCGGTGAGCAGTTCTTC
TRBV6-5,TRBJ2-1,.,TRBD1,CASSYRGQNNEQFF,TGTGCCAGCAGTTACCGGGGACAGAACAATGAGCAGTTCTTC
TRBV20-1,TRBJ1-2,.,.,CSARAHEGHYTF,TGCAGTGCTAGAGCCCACGAGGGCCACTACACCTTC
TRBV20-1,TRBJ2-7,.,.,CSARGWGRTYEQYF,TGCAGTGCTAGAGGATGGGGCAGGACCTACGAGCAGTACTTC
TRBV6-6,TRBJ2-1,few,.,CASNSQGYEQFF,TGTGCCAGCAACTCACAGGGATATGAGCAGTTCTTC
TRBV7-3,TRBJ1-1,few,.,CASSVGAGGREAFF,TGTGCCAGCAGCGTTGGAGCCGGGGGACGTGAAGCTTTCTTT
TRBV7-3,TRBJ2-2,.,.,CASSYRVGGELFF,TGTGCCAGCAGCTACAGGGTTGGCGGGGAGCTGTTTTTT
TRBV20-1,TRBJ1-4,.,.,CSADRNEKLFF,TGCAGTGCGGACAGAAATGAAAAACTGTTTTTT
TRBV5-4,TRBJ1-2,.,.,CASSTRTTGGYTF,TGTGCCAGCAGCACCCGGACGACGGGAGGCTACACCTTC
TRBV12-3/TRBV12-4,TRBJ2-6,few,.,CASTLYGANVLTF,TGTGCCAGCACGCTGTATGGGGCCAACGTCCTGACTTTC
TRBV29-1,TRBJ2-3,.,.,CSHTGTGTSVGTDTQYF,TGCAGCCACACCGGGACCGGGACATCCGTGGGCACAGATACGCAGTATTTT
TRBV6-1,TRBJ2-2,.,TRBD1,CASRRAGTGGTGELFF,TGTGCCAGCAGGAGGGCCGGGACAGGGGGCACCGGGGAGCTGTTTTTT
TRBV9,TRBJ2-7,few,.,CASSRGAGSYEQYF,TGTGCCAGCAGCCGGGGGGCGGGCTCCTACGAGCAGTACTTC
TRBV12-3/TRBV12-4,TRBJ1-2,.,.,CASLGYAGYTF,TGTGCCAGTCTAGGGTATGCTGGCTACACCTTC
TRBV7-2,TRBJ2-2,few,.,CASSLALYGELFF,TGTGCCAGCAGCTTAGCGCTATACGGGGAGCTGTTTTTT
TRBV12-3/TRBV12-4,TRBJ2-2,many,.,CASSLSAGELFF,TGCGCCAGCAGCTTGTCGGCCGGGGAGCTGTTTTTT
TRBV12-3/TRBV12-4,TRBJ1-2,.,.,CASSLRRGEGYTF,TGTGCCAGCAGTTTAAGGAGGGGTGAAGGCTACACCTTC
TRBV9,TRBJ2-1,.,.,CASSVRGDKPYNEQFF,TGTGCCAGCAGCGTACGGGGGGACAAGCCCTACAATGAGCAGTTCTTC
TRBV15,TRBJ2-1,.,.,CATSGGERGEQFF,TGTGCCACCAGCGGCGGGGAGAGGGGTGAGCAGTTCTTC
TRBV2,TRBJ2-1,.,TRBD2,CASISSGSSYNEQFF,TGTGCCAGCATTTCTAGCGGTAGCTCCTACAATGAGCAGTTCTTC
TRBV29-1,TRBJ2-1,many,TRBD1,CSVDPGGQAKQFF,TGCAGCGTTGACCCTGGGGGACAGGCCAAGCAGTTCTTC
TRBV7-8,TRBJ2-1,.,TRBD1,CASSVRGPGQGANNEQFF,TGTGCCAGCAGCGTACGGGGACCTGGGCAGGGGGCTAACAATGAGCAGTTCTTC
TRBV4-3,TRBJ2-1,.,.,CASSLHTGGTRVFNEQFF,TGCGCCAGCAGCCTCCACACAGGGGGGACTAGAGTCTTCAATGAGCAGTTCTTC
TRBV12-3/TRBV12-4,TRBJ2-1,few,TRBD2,CASSLSSSGGNEQFF,TGTGCCAGCAGTTTAAGTTCTAGCGGGGGCAATGAGCAGTTCTTC
TRBV3-1,TRBJ2-4,few,.,CASSQGGIYNIQYF,TGTGCCAGCAGCCAAGGAGGAATCTATAACATTCAGTACTTC
TRBV20-1,TRBJ1-2,few,.,CSAAQDSNYGYTF,TGCAGTGCTGCACAGGATTCTAACTATGGCTACACCTTC
TRBV18,TRBJ2-5,.,.,CASSPRQPGMVETQYF,TGTGCCAGCTCACCACGTCAACCAGGGATGGTGGAGACCCAGTACTTC
TRBV7-9,TRBJ2-3,.,.,CASSFRDGFTDTQYF,TGTGCCAGCAGCTTCCGGGACGGATTCACAGATACGCAGTATTTT
TRBV3-1,TRBJ2-2,many,.,CASSQGTNTGELFF,TGTGCCAGCAGCCAGGGTACGAACACCGGGGAGCTGTTTTTT
TRBV11-2,TRBJ2-1,.,TRBD2,CASSLISGTSAGEQFF,TGTGCCAGCAGCTTAATTTCCGGGACTAGCGCTGGTGAGCAGTTCTTC
TRBV10-3,TRBJ2-1,.,.,CATGIGAEQFF,TGTGCCACCGGTATCGGGGCTGAGCAGTTCTTC
TRBV3-1,TRBJ2-7,few,.,CASSQVSEQYF,TGTGCCAGCAGCCAAGTAAGCGAGCAGTACTTC
TRBV5-5,TRBJ2-7,many,.,CASSLMNEQYF,TGTGCCAGCAGCTTGATGAACGAGCAGTACTTC
TRBV20-1,TRBJ1-6,.,.,CSARVRLNSPLHF,TGCAGTGCTAGAGTCAGGCTAAATTCACCCCTCCACTTT
TRBV10-3,TRBJ2-1,few,.,CAISELGGQFF,TGTGCCATCAGTGAGTTGGGAGGGCAGTTCTTC
TRBV3-1,TRBJ1-2,few,.,CASNNLGDGYTF,TGTGCCAGCAACAACTTAGGGGATGGCTACACCTTC
TRBV12-3/TRBV12-4,TRBJ1-1,.,.,CASGIWGVGAEAFF,TGTGCCAGCGGGATTTGGGGGGTAGGGGCTGAAGCTTTCTTT
TRBV2,TRBJ1-1,.,.,CASSDVGGGGTEAFF,TGTGCCAGCAGTGACGTAGGAGGGGGAGGGACTGAAGCTTTCTTT
TRBV5-1,TRBJ1-1,few,TRBD1,CASSSYAGQGDTEAFF,TGCGCCAGCAGCTCTTATGCTGGACAGGGCGACACTGAAGCTTTCTTT
TRBV7-3,TRBJ1-6,.,.,CASSPDGGGNSPLHF,TGTGCCAGCAGCCCCGACGGGGGCGGAAATTCACCCCTCCACTTT
TRBV11-2,TRBJ2-1,few,TRBD2,CASSLKGFSGRANNEQFF,TGTGCCAGCAGCTTAAAGGGATTTAGCGGGAGGGCCAACAATGAGCAGTTCTTC
TRBV6-5,TRBJ1-1,.,.,CASSYRGKGNTEAFF,TGTGCCAGCAGTTACAGGGGGAAGGGGAACACTGAAGCTTTCTTT
TRBV7-8,TRBJ2-7,.,.,CASSLEGVGTLSSYEQYF,TGTGCCAGCAGCTTAGAAGGTGTGGGGACCCTGAGCTCCTACGAGCAGTACTTC
TRBV29-1,TRBJ1-5,.,.,CSVATGGPGQPQHF,TGCAGCGTGGCTACCGGCGGCCCTGGGCAGCCCCAGCATTTT
TRBV4-1,TRBJ2-1,.,.,CASRHSPGVISNEQFF,TGCGCCAGCAGACACTCTCCTGGAGTTATTTCAAATGAGCAGTTCTTC
TRBV3-1,TRBJ2-7,few,TRBD2,CASSPVTSGGIEQYF,TGTGCCAGCAGCCCCGTGACTAGCGGGGGGATCGAGCAGTACTTC
TRBV3-1,TRBJ1-1,.,.,CASSQGENQGFAFF,TGTGCCAGCAGCCAAGGGGAAAACCAAGGGTTTGCTTTCTTT